These T cell receptor beta chains were read from a single sample in a study of T cell responses to AZD1222 COVID-19 vaccine. Profiled with immunoSEQ multiplex PCR; TCRdb holds only in-frame clones, not every one. The sample holds some 120,000 clones, approximately 93% seen once. Here the sequenced sample was peripheral blood, taken on day 0 of AZD1222 vaccination. Receptors originate from an adult in good health. Both conserved end residues are part of each CDR3. A D gene is named only where the DNA matches it firmly.

d_gene,v_gene,j_gene,CDR3aa,CDR3nt
NA,TRBV11-3,TRBJ2-7,CASSMSWDPSENEQYF,TGTGCCAGCAGCATGAGTTGGGACCCATCGGAAAACGAGCAGTACTTC
TRBD1,TRBV29-1,TRBJ1-1,CSVDGTGVNTEAFF,TGCAGCGTTGATGGGACAGGGGTGAACACTGAAGCTTTCTTT
TRBD2,TRBV7-3,TRBJ2-5,CASSPRGGSQETQYF,TGTGCCAGCAGCCCCCGGGGGGGGTCCCAAGAGACCCAGTACTTC
NA,TRBV20-1,TRBJ1-2,CSATEGYGYTF,TGCAGTGCCACCGAAGGCTATGGCTACACCTTC
NA,TRBV15,TRBJ1-4,CATSYTRGTGEKLFF,TGTGCCACCAGCTACACCAGGGGAACGGGTGAAAAACTGTTTTTT
NA,TRBV7-2,TRBJ1-1,CASSHGRRHTEAFF,TGTGCCAGCAGCCATGGACGAAGACACACTGAAGCTTTCTTT
NA,TRBV2,TRBJ2-6,CASSSDTNVLTF,TGTGCCAGCAGCTCGGACACCAACGTCCTGACTTTC
NA,TRBV6-2/TRBV6-3,TRBJ2-2,CASSEGLPRTGELFF,TGTGCCAGCAGTGAGGGACTCCCTCGAACCGGGGAGCTGTTTTTT
NA,TRBV19,TRBJ1-2,CASSIVRDTANYGYTF,TGTGCCAGTAGTATAGTTCGGGACACCGCTAACTATGGCTACACCTTC
TRBD1,TRBV15,TRBJ1-2,CATSPRTGGGYGYTF,TGTGCCACCAGCCCACGGACAGGTGGGGGCTATGGCTACACCTTC